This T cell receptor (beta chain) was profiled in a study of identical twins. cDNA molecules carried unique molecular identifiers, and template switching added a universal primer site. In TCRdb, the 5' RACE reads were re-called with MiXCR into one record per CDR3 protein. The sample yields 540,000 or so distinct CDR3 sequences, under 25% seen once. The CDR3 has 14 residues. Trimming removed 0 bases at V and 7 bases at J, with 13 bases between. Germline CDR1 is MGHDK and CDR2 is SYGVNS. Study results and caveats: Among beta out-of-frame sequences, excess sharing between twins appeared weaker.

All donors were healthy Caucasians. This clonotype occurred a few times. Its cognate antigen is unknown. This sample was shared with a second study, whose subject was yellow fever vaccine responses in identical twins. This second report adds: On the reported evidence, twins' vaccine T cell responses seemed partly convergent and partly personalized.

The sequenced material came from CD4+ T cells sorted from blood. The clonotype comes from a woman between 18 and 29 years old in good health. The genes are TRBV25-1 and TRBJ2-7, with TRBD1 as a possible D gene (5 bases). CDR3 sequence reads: CASSEYLQVEEQYF. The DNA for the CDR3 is TGTGCCAGCAGTGAATATCTACAGGTGGAAGAGCAGTACTTC.